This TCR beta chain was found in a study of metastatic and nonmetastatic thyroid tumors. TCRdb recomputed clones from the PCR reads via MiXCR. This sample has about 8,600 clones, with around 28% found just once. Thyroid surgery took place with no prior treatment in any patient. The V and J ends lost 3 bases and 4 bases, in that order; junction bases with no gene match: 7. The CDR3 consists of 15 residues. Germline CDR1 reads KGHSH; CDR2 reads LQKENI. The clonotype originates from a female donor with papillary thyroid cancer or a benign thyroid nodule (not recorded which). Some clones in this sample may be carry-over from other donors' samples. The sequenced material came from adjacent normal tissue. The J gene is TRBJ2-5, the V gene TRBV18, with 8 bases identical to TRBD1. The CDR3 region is CASSPSQGAVETQYF. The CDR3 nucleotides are TGTGCCAGCTCACCCTCCCAGGGGGCTGTAGAGACCCAGTACTTC.